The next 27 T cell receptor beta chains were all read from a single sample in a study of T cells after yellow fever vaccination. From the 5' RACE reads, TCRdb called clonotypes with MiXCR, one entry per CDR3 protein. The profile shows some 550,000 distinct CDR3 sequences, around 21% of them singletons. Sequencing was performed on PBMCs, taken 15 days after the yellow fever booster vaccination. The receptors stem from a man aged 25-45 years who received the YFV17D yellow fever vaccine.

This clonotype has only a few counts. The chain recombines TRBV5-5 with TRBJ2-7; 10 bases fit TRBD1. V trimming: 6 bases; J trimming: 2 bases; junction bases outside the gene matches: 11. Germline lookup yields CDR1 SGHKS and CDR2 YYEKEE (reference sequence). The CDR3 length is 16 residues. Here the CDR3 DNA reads TGTGCCAGCAAATTGGGCCCGGGGACAGGGGCCTACGAGCAGTACTTC. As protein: CASKLGPGTGAYEQYF.

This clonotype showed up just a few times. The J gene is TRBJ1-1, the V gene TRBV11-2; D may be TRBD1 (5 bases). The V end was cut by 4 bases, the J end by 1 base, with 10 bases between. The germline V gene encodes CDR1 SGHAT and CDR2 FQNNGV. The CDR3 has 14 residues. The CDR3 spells CASSWDRTNTEAFF. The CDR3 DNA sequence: TGTGCCAGCAGCTGGGACCGCACGAACACTGAAGCTTTCTTT.

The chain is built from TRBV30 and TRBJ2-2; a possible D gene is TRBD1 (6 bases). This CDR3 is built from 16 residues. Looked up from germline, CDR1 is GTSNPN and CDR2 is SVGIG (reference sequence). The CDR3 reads CATGTPDSFDTGELFF. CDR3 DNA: TGTGCGACCGGGACACCGGACTCCTTCGACACCGGGGAGCTGTTTTTT.

In nucleotides, the CDR3 is TGTGCCAGCAGCTCCGCTTTCACTGGTCAGCCCCAGCATTTT. Translation gives CASSSAFTGQPQHF. The chain uses TRBV7-2 and TRBJ1-5; D is uncertain. This CDR3 spans 14 amino acids. The germline CDR1 and CDR2 sequences are SGHTA and FQGNSA. V lost 4 bases and J lost 6, with 13 bases in between.

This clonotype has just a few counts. CDR3 sequence reads: CASSLRRQSADTQYF. In nucleotides, the CDR3 is TGTGCCAGCAGTTTAAGACGGCAGAGCGCAGATACGCAGTATTTT. The chain combines TRBV12-3 or TRBV12-4 with TRBJ2-3; no clear D gene. The CDR3 has 15 residues. V lost 2 bases and J 4 bases, leaving 13 bases between the germline ends.

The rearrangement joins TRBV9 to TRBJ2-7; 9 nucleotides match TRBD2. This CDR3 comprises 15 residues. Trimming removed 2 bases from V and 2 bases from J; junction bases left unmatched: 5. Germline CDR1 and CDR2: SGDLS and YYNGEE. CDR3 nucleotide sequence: TGTGCCAGCAGCGTCTACGCGGGAGGGCCCTACGAGCAGTACTTC. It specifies CASSVYAGGPYEQYF.

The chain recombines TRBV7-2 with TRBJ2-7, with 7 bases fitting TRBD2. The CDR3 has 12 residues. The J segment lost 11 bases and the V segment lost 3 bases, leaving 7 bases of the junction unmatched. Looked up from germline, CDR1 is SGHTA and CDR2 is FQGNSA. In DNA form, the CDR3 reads TGTGCCAGCAGCTTCCTTAGGGGAGGGAAGTACTTC. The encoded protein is CASSFLRGGKYF.

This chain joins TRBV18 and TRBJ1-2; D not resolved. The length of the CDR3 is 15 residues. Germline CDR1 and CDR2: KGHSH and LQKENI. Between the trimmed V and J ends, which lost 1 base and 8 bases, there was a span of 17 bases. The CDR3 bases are TGTGCCAGCTCACCACAATCTGACTCAACCGGGGGCTACACCTTC. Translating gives CASSPQSDSTGGYTF. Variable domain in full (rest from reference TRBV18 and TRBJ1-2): NAGVMQNPRHLVRRRGQEARLRCSPMKGHSHVYWYRQLPEEGLKFMVYLQKENIIDESGMPKERFSAEFPKEGPSILRIQQVVRGDSAAYFCASSPQSDSTGGYTFGSGTRLTVV.

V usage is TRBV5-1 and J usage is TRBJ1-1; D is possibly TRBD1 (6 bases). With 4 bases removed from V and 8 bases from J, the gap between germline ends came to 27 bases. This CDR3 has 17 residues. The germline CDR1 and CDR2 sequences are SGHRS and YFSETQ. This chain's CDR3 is CASSGGSGTSTVTEAFF. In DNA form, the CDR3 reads TGCGCCAGCAGCGGCGGCTCTGGGACATCGACCGTTACGGAAGCTTTCTTT. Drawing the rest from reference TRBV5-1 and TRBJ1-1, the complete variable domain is KAGVTQTPRYLIKTRGQQVTLSCSPISGHRSVSWYQQTPGQGLQFLFEYFSETQRNKGNFPGRFSGRQFSNSRSEMNVSTLELGDSALYLCASSGGSGTSTVTEAFFGQGTRLTVV.

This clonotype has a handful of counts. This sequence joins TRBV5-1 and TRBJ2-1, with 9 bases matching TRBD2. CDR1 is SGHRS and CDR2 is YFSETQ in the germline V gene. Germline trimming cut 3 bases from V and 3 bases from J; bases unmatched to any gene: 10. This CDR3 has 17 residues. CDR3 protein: CASSSGLAVGIYNEQFF. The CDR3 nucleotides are TGCGCCAGCAGCTCGGGACTAGCTGTCGGGATCTACAATGAGCAGTTCTTC.

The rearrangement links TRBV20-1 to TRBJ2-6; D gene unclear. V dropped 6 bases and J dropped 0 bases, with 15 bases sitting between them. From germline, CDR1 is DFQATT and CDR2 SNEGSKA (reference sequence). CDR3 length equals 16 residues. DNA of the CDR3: TGCAGTGCAAAGAGCCAGACCCTCTCTGGGGCCAACGTCCTGACTTTC. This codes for CSAKSQTLSGANVLTF.

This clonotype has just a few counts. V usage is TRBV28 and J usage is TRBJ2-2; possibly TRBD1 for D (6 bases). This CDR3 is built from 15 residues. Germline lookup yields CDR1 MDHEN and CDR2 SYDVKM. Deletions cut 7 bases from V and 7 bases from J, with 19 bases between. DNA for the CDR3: TGTGCCAGCACGGTAGAGCAGGGGAATCACGGGGAGCTGTTTTTT. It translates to CASTVEQGNHGELFF.

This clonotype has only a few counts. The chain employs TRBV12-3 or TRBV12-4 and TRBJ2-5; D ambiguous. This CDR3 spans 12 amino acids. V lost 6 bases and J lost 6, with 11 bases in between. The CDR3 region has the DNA TGTGCCAGCAGCTGGATCTTAAAGACCCAGTACTTC. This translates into CASSWILKTQYF.

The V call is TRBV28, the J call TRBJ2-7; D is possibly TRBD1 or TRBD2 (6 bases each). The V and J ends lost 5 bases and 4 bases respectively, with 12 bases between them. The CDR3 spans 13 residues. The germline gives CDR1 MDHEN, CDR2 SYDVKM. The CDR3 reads CASSGGTRYEQYF. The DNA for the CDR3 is TGTGCCAGCAGTGGAGGGACACGGTACGAGCAGTACTTC. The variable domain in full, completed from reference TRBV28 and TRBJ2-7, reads DVKVTQSSRYLVKRTGEKVFLECVQDMDHENMFWYRQDPGLGLRLIYFSYDVKMKEKGDIPEGYSVSREKKERFSLILESASTNQTSMYLCASSGGTRYEQYFGPGTRLTVT.

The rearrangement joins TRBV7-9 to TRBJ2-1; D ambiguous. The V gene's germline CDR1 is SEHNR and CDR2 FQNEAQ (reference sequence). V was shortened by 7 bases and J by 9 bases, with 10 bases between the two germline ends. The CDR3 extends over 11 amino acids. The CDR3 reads CASKEMGEQFF. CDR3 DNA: TGTGCCAGCAAGGAAATGGGTGAGCAGTTCTTC. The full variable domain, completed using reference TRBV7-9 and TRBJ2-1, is DTGVSQNPRHKITKRGQNVTFRCDPISEHNRLYWYRQTLGQGPEFLTYFQNEAQLEKSRLLSDRFSAERPKGSFSTLEIQRTEQGDSAMYLCASKEMGEQFFGPGTRLTVL.

As DNA, the CDR3 is TGTGCCAGCACCCCCGGGACAGGTTCCTACGAGCAGTACTTC. Translating gives CASTPGTGSYEQYF. The chain combines TRBV13 with TRBJ2-7, with 8 bases identical to TRBD1. The V gene end was trimmed by 7 bases and the J gene end by 1 base; junction bases not matched to a gene: 6. The CDR3 contains 14 residues. Germline V CDR1 and CDR2: PRHDT, FYEKMQ (reference sequence).

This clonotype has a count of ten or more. The DNA for the CDR3 is TGCGCCAGCAGCCAAGACGACGGGAGGATGGCAGATACGCAGTATTTT. This codes for CASSQDDGRMADTQYF. This chain joins TRBV4-3 and TRBJ2-3, with 7 bases matching TRBD2. V was pared by 0 bases and J by 4 bases, with 7 bases of the junction left unmatched. CDR1 is LGHNA, CDR2 YSLEER, per germline. CDR3 length equals 16 residues.

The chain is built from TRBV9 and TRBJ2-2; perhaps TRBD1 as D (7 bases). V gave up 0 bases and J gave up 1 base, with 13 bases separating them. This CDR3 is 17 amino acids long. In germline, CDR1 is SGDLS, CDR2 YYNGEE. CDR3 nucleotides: TGTGCCAGCAGCGTAGCAGGGGGGCGAGGGAACACCGGGGAGCTGTTTTTT. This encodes CASSVAGGRGNTGELFF.

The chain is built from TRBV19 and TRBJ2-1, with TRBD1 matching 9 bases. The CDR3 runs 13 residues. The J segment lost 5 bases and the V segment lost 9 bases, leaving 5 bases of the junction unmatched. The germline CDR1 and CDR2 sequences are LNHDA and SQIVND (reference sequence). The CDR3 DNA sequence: TGTGCCAGCTTGGACAGGGGTGACAATGAGCAGTTCTTC. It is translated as CASLDRGDNEQFF.

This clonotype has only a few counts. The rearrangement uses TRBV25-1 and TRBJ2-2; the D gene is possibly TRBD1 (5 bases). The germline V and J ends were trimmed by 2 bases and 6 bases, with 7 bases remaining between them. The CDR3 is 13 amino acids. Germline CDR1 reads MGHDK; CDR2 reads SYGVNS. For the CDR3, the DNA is TGTGCCAGCAGTGAACCAGGGCCCGGGGAGCTGTTTTTT. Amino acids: CASSEPGPGELFF.

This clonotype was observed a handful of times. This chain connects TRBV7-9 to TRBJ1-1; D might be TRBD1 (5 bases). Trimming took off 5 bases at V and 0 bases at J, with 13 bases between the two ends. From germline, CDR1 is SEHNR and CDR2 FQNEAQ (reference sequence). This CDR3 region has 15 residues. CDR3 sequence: CASSATGTLNTEAFF. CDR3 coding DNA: TGTGCCAGCAGCGCTACCGGGACGTTGAACACTGAAGCTTTCTTT.

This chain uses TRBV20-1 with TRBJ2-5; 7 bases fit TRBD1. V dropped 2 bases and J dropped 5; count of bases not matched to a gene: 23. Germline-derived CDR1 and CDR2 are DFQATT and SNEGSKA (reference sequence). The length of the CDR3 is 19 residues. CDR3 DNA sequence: TGCAGTGCTAGACCTACCACAGGGGCCGCCATTTTGGGCTGGGAGACCCAGTACTTC. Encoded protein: CSARPTTGAAILGWETQYF.

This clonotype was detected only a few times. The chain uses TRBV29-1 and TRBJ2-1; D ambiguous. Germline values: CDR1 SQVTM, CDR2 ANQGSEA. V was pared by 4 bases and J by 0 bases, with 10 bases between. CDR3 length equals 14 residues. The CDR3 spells CSVAILSSYNEQFF. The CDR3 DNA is TGCAGCGTTGCGATCTTAAGCTCCTACAATGAGCAGTTCTTC.

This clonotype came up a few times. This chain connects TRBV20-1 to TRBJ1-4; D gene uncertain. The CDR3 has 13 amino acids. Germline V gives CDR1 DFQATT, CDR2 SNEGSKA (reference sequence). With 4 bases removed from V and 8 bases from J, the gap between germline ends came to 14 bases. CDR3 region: CSAKDPNREKLFF. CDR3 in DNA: TGCAGTGCTAAAGACCCCAATAGGGAAAAACTGTTTTTT.

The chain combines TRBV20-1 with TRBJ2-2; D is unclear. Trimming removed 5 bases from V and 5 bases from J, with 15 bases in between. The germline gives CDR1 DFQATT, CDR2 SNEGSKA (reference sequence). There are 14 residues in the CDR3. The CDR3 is CSAAKPEQTGELFF. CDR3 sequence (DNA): TGCAGTGCTGCTAAGCCGGAGCAGACCGGGGAGCTGTTTTTT.

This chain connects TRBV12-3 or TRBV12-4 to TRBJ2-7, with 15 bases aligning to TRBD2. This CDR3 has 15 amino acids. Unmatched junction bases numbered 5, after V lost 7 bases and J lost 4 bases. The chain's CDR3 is CASNRGTSGRYEQYF. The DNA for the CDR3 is TGTGCCAGCAACCGGGGGACTAGCGGGAGGTACGAGCAGTACTTC.

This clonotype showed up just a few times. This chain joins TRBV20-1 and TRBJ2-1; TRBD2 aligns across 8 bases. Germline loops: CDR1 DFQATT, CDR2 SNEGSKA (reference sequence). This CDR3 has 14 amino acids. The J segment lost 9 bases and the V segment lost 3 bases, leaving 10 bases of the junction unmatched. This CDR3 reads CSARITGGPREQFF. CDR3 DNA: TGCAGTGCTAGGATAACGGGAGGGCCCCGTGAGCAGTTCTTC.